The clone carrying this T cell receptor (beta chain) was found once. What it recognizes is unknown. This sample is part of a study of siplizumab effects on memory and regulatory T cells. V was shortened by 2 bases and J by 1 base, with 11 bases between the two germline ends. The CDR3 is made up of 15 amino acids. CDR1 is ENHRY, CDR2 SYGVKD, per germline. Data came from immunoSEQ multiplex PCR; TCRdb stores just in-frame clones and leaves some out. The table includes about 62,000 clones, 79% detected once. Study-wide points: A major contribution to the alloresponse seemed to be made by naive T cells, which seemed more diverse than memory cells.

The V and J genes are TRBV10-3 and TRBJ1-1, with D unresolved. This TCR derives from a human donor in good health. Sequenced input: memory CD4+ T cells sorted from blood. CDR3 DNA: TGTGCCATCAGTGAGAAAGGGCGGGCGAACACTGAAGCTTTCTTT. As protein: CAISEKGRANTEAFF.